This T cell receptor (beta chain) was captured in a study of graft-versus-host responses after intestinal transplantation. General observations from the study: Graft-donor T cell macrochimerism coincided with high graft-versus-host to host-versus-graft clonal ratios in allografts. There were GvH clones found in recipient marrow, and some of them appeared first in ileum or blood.

This clone has just a few counts. No antigen is known for it. TCRdb keeps only in-frame clones here, not all; method: immunoSEQ multiplex PCR. This sample has approximately 130,000 clones, with around nine tenths found just once. The origin of this receptor is a human donor who received an intestinal transplant. The sample was unstimulated CD4+ T cells sorted from spleen or lymph node cells, taken before intestinal transplant.

The CDR3 is CASRNSHEKLFF. CDR3 DNA: TGTGCCAGCAGAAACAGCCATGAAAAACTGTTTTTT. The chain employs TRBV5-6 and TRBJ1-4; D gene unclear. Trimming removed 5 bases from V and 6 bases from J, with 8 bases in between. The CDR3 has 12 amino acids. Germline CDR1 reads SGHDT; CDR2 reads YYEEEE.